This TCR beta chain stems from a study of T cell repertoires in cytomegalovirus infection. Looking at the study overall: HLA-B-restricted CMV epitopes that are well studied were used alongside recently identified HLA-C-restricted ones. Public signatures in TCR beta pointed to CMV infection and matching HLA type.

Of note for this clonotype: Its cognate antigen is unknown.

A single record per CDR3 protein comes from TCRdb applying MiXCR to the reads. Here the sample spans roughly 920,000 distinct CDR3 sequences, about 33% being singletons. The TCR comes from a human donor in good health (CMV status not recorded). Some clones in this sample may be carry-over from other donors' samples. Sequencing used cultured CD8+ T cells from PBMCs, obtained from culture after CMV antigen stimulation.

The CDR3 DNA is TGTGCCAGCAGCCCAGTAGGGTTCTATGGCTACACCTTC. This gives the protein CASSPVGFYGYTF. J is TRBJ1-2 and V is TRBV9; D unresolved. Germline V CDR1 and CDR2: SGDLS, YYNGEE. Trimming left V 4 bases short and J 4 bases short, with 11 bases between. CDR3 length: 13 residues.